The 25 T cell receptor beta chains reported below all come from one sample, sequenced in a study of shared clonotypes between healthy human individuals (TCRdb year 2020). CD8 naive samples were CD45RO-negative cells positively selected for CCR7, giving a CD45RA+CCR7+ population that excluded TemRA cells. The library was produced with the immunoSEQ multiplex PCR assay. Held by TCRdb, this immuneACCESS table contains in-frame sequences only and omits some clones. Under half of the omission traces to an unresolved V gene where checked; the cause of the rest is unknown. Recorded for this sample are approximately 600,000 clones; approximately 95% of them occurred a single time. 0.11% of the sample is held by the ten biggest clonotypes. The sample consisted of naive CD8+ T cells sorted from blood. This specimen's cell subset or site label, per the study, means: CD45RA+CCR7+. The receptors shown here come from a woman aged 25 to 39 in good health.

As for this clone: A read error may produce the germline difference seen at one junction end. The genes are TRBV27 and TRBJ2-1; unclear D gene. Germline loops: CDR1 MNHEY, CDR2 SMNVEV (reference sequence). CDR3 length: 13 residues. In DNA, the CDR3 is TGTGCCAGCAGTTTATCGATACGCAGCCTTCTGGTCTTC. It translates to CASSLSIRSLLVF.

This clone was counted only a few times. The chain joins TRBV4-1 to TRBJ2-5; 7 nucleotides line up with TRBD1. CDR1 MGHRA and CDR2 YSYEKL come from the germline V gene. This CDR3 comprises 14 residues. Germline trimming cut 1 base from V and 1 base from J; bases unmatched to any gene: 0. CDR3 DNA: TGCGCCAGCAGCCAAGGGGACAGCCAAGAGACCCAGTACTTC. This translates into CASSQGDSQETQYF.

J is TRBJ1-5 and V is TRBV4-1, with D tentatively TRBD1 (5 bases). The CDR3 spans 16 residues. Germline V gene sequence: CDR1 MGHRA, CDR2 YSYEKL. Trimming left V 4 bases short and J 0 bases short, with 13 bases between. DNA of the CDR3: TGCGCCAGCAGCCCCTTTACGGGACCTAGCAATCAGCCCCAGCATTTT. This gives the protein CASSPFTGPSNQPQHF.

V usage is TRBV5-1 and J usage is TRBJ1-4, with D possibly TRBD1 on 5 matching bases. CDR1 SGHRS and CDR2 YFSETQ come from the germline V gene. V lost 4 bases, J lost 8 bases, and 15 bases lay in between. The CDR3 has 14 amino acids. This CDR3 reads CASSPRGGEEKLFF. The CDR3 region has the DNA TGCGCCAGCAGCCCCCGCGGGGGAGAGGAAAAACTGTTTTTT.

The CDR3 reads CASREAYSNQPQHF. The CDR3, as DNA: TGTGCCAGCAGGGAGGCTTATAGCAATCAGCCCCAGCATTTT. V gene TRBV28 combines with J gene TRBJ1-5, with no clear D. Trimming stripped 6 bases from V and 0 bases from J, with 9 bases between. The CDR3 contains 14 residues. Germline assignment: CDR1 MDHEN and CDR2 SYDVKM.

The chain recombines TRBV27 with TRBJ2-7; 12 nucleotides agree with TRBD2. The germline gives CDR1 MNHEY, CDR2 SMNVEV (reference sequence). The CDR3 contains 16 residues. V dropped 4 bases and J dropped 4; count of bases not matched to a gene: 8. The CDR3 DNA reads as TGTGCCAGCAGTTATATACTAGCGGGAGGAGTGTACGAGCAGTACTTC. Translating gives CASSYILAGGVYEQYF.

The chain links TRBV15 to TRBJ1-1, with D possibly being TRBD1 (5 bases). CDR1 is LNHNV, CDR2 YYDKDF, per germline (reference sequence). V was clipped by 4 bases and J by 10 bases, with 16 bases between them. The CDR3 has 13 residues. The CDR3 DNA sequence: TGTGCCACCAGCAACCCACCCGGGGCCCGAGCTTTCTTT. Amino acids: CATSNPPGARAFF.

This chain connects TRBV2 to TRBJ2-1; 10 nucleotides match TRBD2. Germline V gives CDR1 SNHLY, CDR2 FYNNEI. J gave up 2 bases and V 3 bases, and 1 base lay outside the gene matches. The CDR3 is 15 amino acids. CDR3 DNA: TGTGCCAGCAGTGAGACTAGCGGGCCCTACAATGAGCAGTTCTTC. Translation gives CASSETSGPYNEQFF.

The V gene is TRBV7-9, the J gene TRBJ2-1; the D gene is possibly TRBD2 (6 bases). This CDR3 contains 14 residues. V was cut by 10 bases and J by 2 bases, with 15 bases left in between. The V gene's germline CDR1 is SEHNR and CDR2 FQNEAQ (reference sequence). This CDR3 is CAIPTGATYNEQFF. CDR3 nucleotides: TGTGCCATCCCGACGGGAGCCACCTACAATGAGCAGTTCTTC.

The chain links TRBV7-8 to TRBJ1-1; D call uncertain. The V end lost 6 bases, the J end lost 7 bases, and 15 bases lay between the germline ends. Per the germline V gene, CDR1 is SGHVS and CDR2 is FQNEAQ. The CDR3 length is 13 residues. CDR3 region: CASRPDTAGEAFF. CDR3 DNA sequence: TGTGCCAGCAGACCAGACACCGCCGGTGAAGCTTTCTTT.

V gene TRBV5-1 combines with J gene TRBJ2-7; 8 bases align to TRBD1. The length of the CDR3 is 17 residues. The V gene end was trimmed by 4 bases and the J gene end by 5 bases; junction bases not matched to a gene: 17. CDR1 and CDR2 (germline): SGHRS, YFSETQ. CDR3 in DNA: TGCGCCAGCAGCCTGGTTGGCTTCAGACAGGGGAAAGACGAGCAGTACTTC. Protein: CASSLVGFRQGKDEQYF.

This rearrangement joins TRBV13 to TRBJ2-2; 7 positions agree with TRBD2. V dropped 1 base and J dropped 2; count of bases not matched to a gene: 4. Germline-derived CDR1 and CDR2 are PRHDT and FYEKMQ (reference sequence). The CDR3 runs to 16 residues. The DNA for the CDR3 is TGTGCCAGCAGCTTAGACCCTAGCGGAAACACCGGGGAGCTGTTTTTT. This codes for CASSLDPSGNTGELFF.

This sequence joins TRBV15 and TRBJ1-1; D remains ambiguous. The germline CDR1 and CDR2 sequences are LNHNV and YYDKDF (reference sequence). V dropped 2 bases and J dropped 5 bases, with 9 bases sitting between them. This CDR3 is built from 13 residues. The CDR3 DNA reads TGTGCCACCAGCAGACCCGAGGGTACTGAAGCTTTCTTT. This translates into CATSRPEGTEAFF.

This clone was observed a single time. This chain uses TRBV5-1 with TRBJ1-3, with 12 bases fitting TRBD1. Unmatched junction bases numbered 4, after V lost 4 bases and J lost 2 bases. Germline V CDR1 and CDR2: SGHRS, YFSETQ. This CDR3 is built from 16 residues. CDR3 loop: CASSGGTGGTGNTIYF. CDR3 DNA sequence: TGCGCCAGCAGCGGAGGGACAGGGGGCACTGGAAACACCATATATTTT.

The chain couples TRBV14 to TRBJ2-1; 9 bases are a match to TRBD2. V was clipped by 4 bases and J by 7 bases; unmatched bases: 11. The CDR3 has 16 amino acids. The germline V gene has CDR1 SGHDN and CDR2 FVKESK. The CDR3, as DNA: TGTGCCAGCAGCCCCGGGGGTCTAGCGGGATATAATGAGCAGTTCTTC. Translation: CASSPGGLAGYNEQFF.

J is TRBJ1-1 and V is TRBV2, with D uncertain. Germline CDR1 is SNHLY and CDR2 is FYNNEI. V gave up 3 bases and J gave up 1 base, with 6 bases separating them. The CDR3 extends over 13 amino acids. For the CDR3, the DNA is TGTGCCAGCAGTGACCGCAAGAACACTGAAGCTTTCTTT. This codes for CASSDRKNTEAFF.

J is TRBJ1-1 and V is TRBV10-1; D is perhaps TRBD1 (6 bases). Deletions cut 2 bases from V and 5 bases from J, with 9 bases between. The germline V gene encodes CDR1 WNHNN and CDR2 SYGVQD (reference sequence). This CDR3 is 13 amino acids long. This CDR3 reads CASSETGWTEAFF. The DNA of the CDR3 is TGCGCCAGCAGTGAGACAGGGTGGACTGAAGCTTTCTTT.

This chain connects TRBV6-1 to TRBJ1-1, with D possibly matching TRBD1 (6 bases). The germline V and J ends were trimmed by 3 bases and 8 bases, with 22 bases remaining between them. The germline gives CDR1 MNHNS, CDR2 SASEGT. The CDR3 is made up of 16 amino acids. CDR3 region: CASSDISVGGGNEAFF. The CDR3 coding sequence is TGTGCCAGCAGTGACATATCTGTGGGAGGGGGGAACGAAGCTTTCTTT.

The chain has TRBV28 and TRBJ2-1; weak D call: TRBD1 (5 bases). This CDR3 comprises 12 residues. V was cut by 3 bases and J by 9 bases, with 9 bases left in between. In germline, CDR1 is MDHEN, CDR2 SYDVKM. The CDR3 DNA is TGTGCCAGCAGTTTCAGGGATGGTGAGCAGTTCTTC. This encodes CASSFRDGEQFF.

The chain employs TRBV28 and TRBJ2-5; the D gene is possibly TRBD2 (5 bases). Per the germline V gene, CDR1 is MDHEN and CDR2 is SYDVKM. V was trimmed by 8 bases and J by 3 bases, leaving 19 bases between them. The CDR3 spans 15 residues. CDR3 sequence reads: CASYEKVGEKETQYF. The CDR3 DNA reads as TGTGCCAGCTACGAGAAGGTCGGGGAGAAAGAGACCCAGTACTTC.

Remarks on this clone: Additional DNA sequences in this sample encode the identical CDR3. The J gene is TRBJ2-7, the V gene TRBV5-4; no reliable D call. The V and J ends lost 0 bases and 2 bases respectively, with 3 bases between them. Germline-derived CDR1 and CDR2 are SGHNT and YYREEE (reference sequence). The CDR3 runs to 12 residues. The CDR3: CASSLGAYEQYF. CDR3 DNA sequence: TGTGCCAGCAGCTTGGGAGCCTACGAGCAGTACTTC. The whole variable domain, remainder taken from reference TRBV5-4 and TRBJ2-7, is ETGVTQSPTHLIKTRGQQVTLRCSSQSGHNTVSWYQQALGQGPQFIFQYYREEENGRGNFPPRFSGLQFPNYSSELNVNALELDDSALYLCASSLGAYEQYFGPGTRLTVT.

The CDR3 region is CASSLSGTSNQPQHF. DNA of the CDR3: TGTGCCAGCAGCTTATCAGGGACGAGCAATCAGCCCCAGCATTTT. V usage is TRBV7-9 and J usage is TRBJ1-5, with D perhaps TRBD1 (5 bases). The V end was cut by 2 bases, the J end by 1 base, with 9 bases between. Germline V gives CDR1 SEHNR, CDR2 FQNEAQ (reference sequence). The CDR3 is made up of 15 amino acids.

The chain has TRBV6-5 and TRBJ1-2; D ambiguous. CDR3 length: 12 residues. V was cut by 5 bases and J by 10 bases, with 14 bases left in between. Germline loops: CDR1 MNHEY, CDR2 SVGAGI. CDR3 coding DNA: TGTGCCAGCAGTCCGGACCTTGCCGACTACACCTTC. Its protein is CASSPDLADYTF.

The V gene is TRBV19, the J gene TRBJ2-7; 8 positions match TRBD2. Germline loops: CDR1 LNHDA, CDR2 SQIVND (reference sequence). V was clipped by 5 bases and J by 0 bases; unmatched bases: 3. CDR3 length equals 14 residues. The CDR3: CASSPGGGSYEQYF. CDR3 nucleotides: TGTGCCAGTAGTCCCGGGGGGGGCTCCTACGAGCAGTACTTC.

The chain links TRBV5-8 to TRBJ1-5, with D maybe TRBD1 (5 bases). The V end lost 7 bases, the J end lost 0 bases, and 23 bases lay between the germline ends. The germline gives CDR1 SGHTS, CDR2 YDEGEE. The CDR3 has 18 amino acids. This CDR3 is CASLGSGASPVSNQPQHF. In DNA, the CDR3 is TGTGCCAGCCTGGGTTCCGGGGCCTCCCCAGTTAGCAATCAGCCCCAGCATTTT.